Listed here are 31 T cell receptor beta chains from one sample, sequenced in a study of shared clonotypes between healthy human individuals. Sequenced by immunoSEQ multiplex PCR; TCRdb stores in-frame clones only, minus some. The table shows about 2 million clones, with about 95% occurring only once. Terminally differentiated effector memory CD45RA+ cells were excluded from the naive CD8 cells, which were CD45RO-negative and positively selected for CCR7. Source material: naive CD8+ T cells sorted from blood. The receptors were sampled from a man younger than 35 in good health.

V gene TRBV5-6 combines with J gene TRBJ2-7; D is unresolved. The germline CDR1 and CDR2 sequences are SGHDT and YYEEEE. Trimming stripped 0 bases from V and 6 bases from J, with 10 bases between. The CDR3 extends over 13 amino acids. In DNA, the CDR3 is TGTGCCAGCAGCTTGGGGCAGGATCCCGAGCAGTACTTC. It encodes CASSLGQDPEQYF.

V gene TRBV30 combines with J gene TRBJ2-5; D gene ambiguous. This CDR3 has 12 amino acids. Germline loops: CDR1 GTSNPN, CDR2 SVGIG (reference sequence). V was cut by 7 bases and J by 4 bases, with 13 bases left in between. CDR3 nucleotide sequence: TGTGCCTACACGGCGTTGTCAGAGACCCAGTACTTC. Its protein is CAYTALSETQYF. Using reference TRBV30 and TRBJ2-5 for the parts outside the CDR3, the full variable domain is SQTIHQWPATLVQPVGSPLSLECTVEGTSNPNLYWYRQAAGRGLQLLFYSVGIGQISSEVPQNLSASRPQDRQFILSSKKLLLSDSGFYLCAYTALSETQYFGPGTRLLVL.

Details on this clone: The same CDR3 can be traced to other DNA sequences in this sample. The chain joins TRBV28 to TRBJ2-3; no firm D call. Germline V lookup: CDR1 MDHEN, CDR2 SYDVKM. This CDR3 has 13 residues. V was cut by 3 bases and J by 2 bases, with 6 bases left in between. In nucleotides, the CDR3 is TGTGCCAGCAGTTTTCGGCTCACAGATACGCAGTATTTT. Translation gives CASSFRLTDTQYF.

The V and J genes are TRBV19 and TRBJ1-4; D remains ambiguous. Trimming pared 11 bases from V and 3 bases from J, leaving 13 bases between. Germline CDR1 and CDR2: LNHDA and SQIVND (reference sequence). The CDR3 is 13 amino acids. CDR3 sequence: CASRDQANEKLFF. CDR3 nucleotides: TGTGCCTCCCGGGATCAGGCTAATGAAAAACTGTTTTTT.

The J gene is TRBJ2-5, the V gene TRBV4-3; 10 nucleotides line up with TRBD2. The germline gives CDR1 LGHNA, CDR2 YSLEER. The CDR3 has 16 amino acids. V shed 5 bases and J 5 bases; nucleotides not matched to a gene: 11. In DNA, the CDR3 is TGCGCCAGCAGCAGGCTAGCGGGAGTACAAGATGAGACCCAGTACTTC. This encodes CASSRLAGVQDETQYF.

V gene TRBV6-6 combines with J gene TRBJ1-5; no reliable D call. The CDR3 sequence is 14 residues long. Germline values: CDR1 MNHNY, CDR2 SVGAGI (reference sequence). Trimming cost V 3 bases and J 0 bases, with 6 bases left between them. The CDR3 protein is CASSYVDSNQPQHF. The DNA of the CDR3 is TGTGCCAGCAGTTATGTAGATAGCAATCAGCCCCAGCATTTT.

The chain employs TRBV27 and TRBJ1-5; a possible D gene is TRBD1 (5 bases). The germline V gene encodes CDR1 MNHEY and CDR2 SMNVEV (reference sequence). The CDR3 runs to 14 residues. V lost 3 bases to trimming and J lost 7 bases, with 13 bases between them. The CDR3 DNA reads as TGTGCCAGCAGTTTTTCTGCTGACAGACAGCCCCAGCATTTT. This sequence encodes CASSFSADRQPQHF.

The V call is TRBV11-2, the J call TRBJ2-2; TRBD1 might be the D (6 bases). This CDR3 is 15 amino acids long. The V end was cut by 1 base, the J end by 4 bases, with 10 bases between. Germline lookup yields CDR1 SGHAT and CDR2 FQNNGV. CDR3 loop: CASSLVPGVTGELFF. The DNA for the CDR3 is TGTGCCAGCAGCTTAGTCCCAGGGGTCACCGGGGAGCTGTTTTTT.

This clone was recorded only once. The CDR3: CASSLGAGSFTEAFF. The CDR3, as DNA: TGTGCCAGCAGTTTAGGCGCAGGGTCGTTCACTGAAGCTTTCTTT. V gene TRBV27 combines with J gene TRBJ1-1, with D possibly TRBD1 on 5 matching bases. Germline CDR1 is MNHEY and CDR2 is SMNVEV (reference sequence). The CDR3 consists of 15 residues. Between the trimmed V and J ends, which lost 2 bases and 4 bases, there was a span of 14 bases.

This sequence joins TRBV6-5 and TRBJ2-5; D is unresolved. The germline gives CDR1 MNHEY, CDR2 SVGAGI. CDR3 length equals 13 residues. V lost 1 base to trimming and J lost 4 bases, with 7 bases between them. This chain's CDR3 is CASSYLVGETQYF. In DNA form, the CDR3 reads TGTGCCAGCAGTTACTTGGTCGGAGAGACCCAGTACTTC.

The V and J genes are TRBV27 and TRBJ2-1, with 9 bases matching TRBD2. The CDR3 runs to 15 residues. Trimming removed 6 bases from V and 4 bases from J; junction bases left unmatched: 7. From germline, CDR1 is MNHEY and CDR2 SMNVEV (reference sequence). Here the CDR3 reads CASRSIAGAYNEQFF. The DNA of the CDR3 is TGTGCCAGCAGATCTATAGCGGGAGCTTACAATGAGCAGTTCTTC.

V gene TRBV13 combines with J gene TRBJ2-2; D gene unclear. There are 16 residues in the CDR3. In germline, CDR1 is PRHDT, CDR2 FYEKMQ (reference sequence). The V end was cut by 1 base, the J end by 0 bases, with 9 bases between. The CDR3 DNA reads as TGTGCCAGCAGCTTAGAAGCGCACGCGAACACCGGGGAGCTGTTTTTT. It codes for CASSLEAHANTGELFF.

The gene calls are TRBV27 and TRBJ2-5; D possibly matches TRBD1 or TRBD2 (6 bases each). Per the germline V gene, CDR1 is MNHEY and CDR2 is SMNVEV (reference sequence). There are 15 residues in the CDR3. V was shortened by 6 bases and J by 5 bases, with 19 bases between the two germline ends. The CDR3 protein is CASSFTMGGWETQYF. CDR3 sequence (DNA): TGTGCCAGCAGCTTTACTATGGGGGGCTGGGAGACCCAGTACTTC.

The rearrangement uses TRBV27 and TRBJ2-5; D perhaps matches TRBD2 (6 bases). Germline CDR1 MNHEY, CDR2 SMNVEV (reference sequence). V dropped 6 bases and J dropped 4 bases, with 18 bases sitting between them. This CDR3 contains 15 residues. Here the CDR3 reads CASRLSGGVSETQYF. CDR3 DNA: TGTGCCAGCAGGCTCTCCGGGGGTGTTTCAGAGACCCAGTACTTC.

V usage is TRBV15 and J usage is TRBJ1-4; D is unclear. The CDR3 contains 16 residues. CDR1 and CDR2 (germline): LNHNV, YYDKDF (reference sequence). Trimming shortened V by 0 bases and J by 0 bases, and 8 bases separated the two germline ends. In DNA form, the CDR3 reads TGTGCCACCAGCAGAGAAGGGCTAGCAACTAATGAAAAACTGTTTTTT. Translated, it gives CATSREGLATNEKLFF.

The chain uses TRBV5-1 and TRBJ1-1; TRBD1 matches at 7 bases. CDR1 and CDR2 (germline): SGHRS, YFSETQ. With V trimmed by 4 bases and J by 0 bases, 3 bases remained unmatched. The CDR3 totals 14 residues. The CDR3 region has the DNA TGCGCCAGCAGCGGGGGACAGATGAACACTGAAGCTTTCTTT. This encodes CASSGGQMNTEAFF.

This clone was observed once. The V and J genes are TRBV4-2 and TRBJ2-7; 7 nucleotides align to TRBD2. Trimming cost V 4 bases and J 2 bases; bases outside gene matches: 11. The CDR3 spans 16 residues. CDR1 is LGHNA, CDR2 YNFKEQ, per germline. The CDR3 DNA sequence: TGTGCCAGCAGCCTGGGGGGGAGCGGGTCAGCCTACGAGCAGTACTTC. Its translation: CASSLGGSGSAYEQYF.

This clone was detected only once. The chain has TRBV13 and TRBJ2-1, with D unresolved. This CDR3 comprises 16 residues. V lost 5 bases, J lost 0 bases, and 14 bases lay in between. Per germline, CDR1 PRHDT and CDR2 FYEKMQ (reference sequence). The DNA of the CDR3 is TGTGCCAGCAGCCAACCCGCGGCGAGCTCCTACAATGAGCAGTTCTTC. Its translation is CASSQPAASSYNEQFF.

The DNA of the CDR3 is TGTGCCAGCAGCGCCCCAGCAGCAGGGGAAAAACTGTTTTTT. It encodes CASSAPAAGEKLFF. The gene calls are TRBV9 and TRBJ1-4, with TRBD1 as a possible D gene (5 bases). Trimming took 3 bases from V and 8 from J, leaving 14 bases between them. The CDR3 is 14 residues long. CDR1 and CDR2 (germline): SGDLS, YYNGEE.

The rearrangement links TRBV15 to TRBJ2-7, with 9 nucleotides matching TRBD1. Losses at the gene ends were 0 bases for V and 6 bases for J; bases not matched to a gene: 9. This CDR3 region has 16 residues. In germline, CDR1 is LNHNV, CDR2 YYDKDF (reference sequence). The CDR3 DNA reads TGTGCCACCAGCAGAGATCGAGGGACAGGGCTTGTCGAGCAGTACTTC. Translated: CATSRDRGTGLVEQYF.

In its sample, this clone was seen once. The rearrangement joins TRBV11-2 to TRBJ2-7, with D hard to call. The CDR3 is 12 amino acids. V was pared by 1 base and J by 6 bases, with 7 bases between. Germline CDR1 is SGHAT and CDR2 is FQNNGV. The CDR3 loop reads CASSLGYGEQYF. The CDR3 DNA follows: TGTGCCAGCAGCTTAGGGTATGGCGAGCAGTACTTC.

This clone was seen just once. This chain uses TRBV5-6 with TRBJ2-5; the match to TRBD1 covers 12 bases. The trim removed 2 bases at V and 5 bases at J, leaving 7 bases unmatched. Germline values: CDR1 SGHDT, CDR2 YYEEEE. The CDR3 has 16 residues. The CDR3, as DNA: TGTGCCAGCAGCTTCGGGACAGGGGGCGTACACGAGACCCAGTACTTC. Residues: CASSFGTGGVHETQYF. The full variable domain, rest sourced from reference TRBV5-6 and TRBJ2-5, is DAGVTQSPTHLIKTRGQQVTLRCSPKSGHDTVSWYQQALGQGPQFIFQYYEEEERQRGNFPDRFSGHQFPNYSSELNVNALLLGDSALYLCASSFGTGGVHETQYFGPGTRLLVL.

This chain joins TRBV7-9 and TRBJ2-5; 9 nucleotides agree with TRBD2. Germline-derived CDR1 and CDR2 are SEHNR and FQNEAQ (reference sequence). Trimming cost V 5 bases and J 2 bases; bases outside gene matches: 3. This CDR3 region has 14 residues. CDR3 region: CASSALAGQETQYF. For the CDR3, the DNA is TGTGCCAGCAGCGCTCTAGCGGGACAAGAGACCCAGTACTTC.

The J gene is TRBJ2-2, the V gene TRBV7-8; 8 nucleotides agree with TRBD2. The CDR3 consists of 16 residues. The J segment lost 2 bases and the V segment lost 5 bases, leaving 7 bases of the junction unmatched. Germline V gene lookup returns CDR1 SGHVS and CDR2 FQNEAQ. The CDR3 DNA follows: TGTGCCAGCAGCACAACTAGCGGTAACAACACCGGGGAGCTGTTTTTT. Translation: CASSTTSGNNTGELFF.

This chain's CDR3 is CASSWDPSYEQYF. Here the CDR3 DNA reads TGTGCCAGCAGCTGGGACCCATCCTACGAGCAGTACTTC. The chain recombines TRBV5-6 with TRBJ2-7; D is tentatively TRBD1 or TRBD2 (5 bases each). Trimming shortened V by 3 bases and J by 1 base, and 8 bases separated the two germline ends. Germline CDR1 and CDR2: SGHDT and YYEEEE. The CDR3 has 13 amino acids.

J is TRBJ1-2 and V is TRBV6-5; no clear D. V lost 5 bases, J lost 4 bases, and 14 bases lay in between. CDR1 and CDR2 from the germline V gene are MNHEY and SVGAGI. The CDR3 length is 14 residues. DNA of the CDR3: TGTGCCAGCAGTCCACTCCGAGAGGGCTATGGCTACACCTTC. This codes for CASSPLREGYGYTF.

For this clone: At the DNA level, this CDR3 is encoded by other sequences in the same sample as well. The chain joins TRBV9 to TRBJ2-7; tentative D call: TRBD1 (6 bases). V was shortened by 2 bases and J by 5 bases, with 14 bases between the two germline ends. Germline CDR1 SGDLS, CDR2 YYNGEE. The CDR3 is 14 residues long. CDR3 bases: TGTGCCAGCAGCGTGGTAGGGGGAGAGGACGAGCAGTACTTC. Its translation is CASSVVGGEDEQYF.

The V call is TRBV11-3, the J call TRBJ2-3; 14 positions match TRBD2. The germline V gene has CDR1 SGHNT and CDR2 YENEEA. The CDR3 contains 18 residues. Trimming at V came to 6 bases and at J to 0 bases, leaving 8 bases not matched to a gene. CDR3 sequence: CASSLGTSGRLSTDTQYF. In DNA, the CDR3 is TGTGCCAGCAGTCTCGGGACTAGCGGGAGACTAAGCACAGATACGCAGTATTTT.

This chain joins TRBV7-2 and TRBJ2-5; no firm D call. Germline V gives CDR1 SGHTA, CDR2 FQGNSA. The CDR3 loop spans 15 amino acids. Trimming left V 2 bases short and J 2 bases short, with 12 bases between. The CDR3 DNA reads TGTGCCAGCAGCTTAAGGATGTCGGTACAAGAGACCCAGTACTTC. Translated, it gives CASSLRMSVQETQYF.

The chain is built from TRBV4-1 and TRBJ2-1, with TRBD1 matching over 7 bases. V was clipped by 3 bases and J by 4 bases; unmatched bases: 12. Per the germline V gene, CDR1 is MGHRA and CDR2 is YSYEKL. The CDR3 has 17 amino acids. CDR3 nucleotide sequence: TGCGCCAGCAGCCAGGAACCAGGGGGTCCGAGGTACAATGAGCAGTTCTTC. It specifies CASSQEPGGPRYNEQFF.

The chain is built from TRBV18 and TRBJ2-2, with 8 bases lining up with TRBD2. This CDR3 region has 17 residues. V gave up 6 bases and J gave up 0 bases; unmatched junction bases: 9. The germline CDR1 and CDR2 sequences are KGHSH and LQKENI. For the CDR3, the DNA is TGTGCCAGCTCCCCTACTAGCGGCGATCCGAACACCGGGGAGCTGTTTTTT. This translates into CASSPTSGDPNTGELFF.